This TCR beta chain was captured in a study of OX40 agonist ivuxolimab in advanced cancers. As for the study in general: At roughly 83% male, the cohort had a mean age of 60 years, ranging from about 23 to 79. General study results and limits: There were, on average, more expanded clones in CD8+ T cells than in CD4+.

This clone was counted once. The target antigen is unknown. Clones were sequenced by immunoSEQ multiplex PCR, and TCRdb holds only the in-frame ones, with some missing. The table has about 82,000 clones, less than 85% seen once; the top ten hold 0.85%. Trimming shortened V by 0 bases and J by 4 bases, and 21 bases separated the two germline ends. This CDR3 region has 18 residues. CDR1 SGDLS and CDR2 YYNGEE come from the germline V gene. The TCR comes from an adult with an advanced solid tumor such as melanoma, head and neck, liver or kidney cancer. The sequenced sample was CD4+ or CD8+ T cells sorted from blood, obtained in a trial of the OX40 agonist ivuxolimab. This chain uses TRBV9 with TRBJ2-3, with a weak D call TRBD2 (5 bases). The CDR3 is CASSVARFRGGGSDTQYF. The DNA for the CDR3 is TGTGCCAGCAGCGTAGCCCGTTTTCGAGGTGGAGGATCAGATACGCAGTATTTT.